This TCR beta chain was captured in a study of cytomegalovirus exposure and HLA in healthy donors. Notes on the study in general: Within the 130 or so validation repertoires, first-cohort TCR clusters tended to co-occur, according to a later analysis.

Here immunoSEQ multiplex PCR was the method, and the copy in TCRdb shows in-frame clones only, minus some. The sample carries tens of thousands of clones, roughly 94% recorded once. There are 15 residues in the CDR3. Trimming stripped 3 bases from V and 1 base from J, with 13 bases between. CDR1 and CDR2 from the germline V gene are SGHKS and YYEKEE (reference sequence). Comments on this clone: What it binds is unknown.

Sequencing used PBMCs. The chain carries TRBV5-5 and TRBJ1-1; D is possibly TRBD1 (5 bases). This clonotype was sampled from a man aged 18 to 30 in good health and CMV-seropositive. CDR3 DNA sequence: TGTGCCAGCAGCTCCACGGGGGGAAAGAACACTGAAGCTTTCTTT. The encoded protein is CASSSTGGKNTEAFF.